This T cell receptor beta chain was recovered during a study of blood T cell repertoires in COVID-19. Study information: The samples span acute and convalescent COVID-19 from the United States, Italy and Spain. Sources were T cells, B-cell-depleted T cells, or PBMCs; the material itself was cDNA or gDNA.

This clone was seen a single time. In the original processing: Scientists estimated how many nucleated cells there were by amplifying reference gene primers. The assay was immunoSEQ multiplex PCR, and TCRdb's table has in-frame clones only and misses some. V and J calls and clone size are copied from that table; D and trimming were computed from the DNA. The table has 170,000 or so clones, 85% to 90% seen once. This CDR3 spans 17 amino acids. V dropped 0 bases and J dropped 3; count of bases not matched to a gene: 5. Germline lookup yields CDR1 SGDLS and CDR2 YYNGEE. This rearrangement joins TRBV9 to TRBJ2-3; 12 bases match TRBD2. The receptor comes from a woman aged 18-29 years who had recovered from COVID-19. The sequencing input was peripheral blood. The CDR3 sequence: CASSVASGGARTDTQYF. The CDR3 DNA reads as TGTGCCAGCAGCGTAGCTAGCGGGGGGGCGAGGACAGATACGCAGTATTTT.